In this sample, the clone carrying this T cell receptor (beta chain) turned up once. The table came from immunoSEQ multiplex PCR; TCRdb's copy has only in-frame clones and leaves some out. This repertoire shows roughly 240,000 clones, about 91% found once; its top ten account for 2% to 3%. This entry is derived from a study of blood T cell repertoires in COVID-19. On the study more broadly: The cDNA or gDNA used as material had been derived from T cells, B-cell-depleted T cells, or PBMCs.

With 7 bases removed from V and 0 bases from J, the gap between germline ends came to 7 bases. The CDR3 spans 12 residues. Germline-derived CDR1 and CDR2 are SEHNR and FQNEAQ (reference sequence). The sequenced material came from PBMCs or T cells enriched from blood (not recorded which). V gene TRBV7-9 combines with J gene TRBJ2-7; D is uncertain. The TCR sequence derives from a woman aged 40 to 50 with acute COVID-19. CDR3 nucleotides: TGTGCCAGCACCCCTCCCTCCTACGAGCAGTACTTC. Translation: CASTPPSYEQYF.